A selection of T cell receptor beta chains follows, all from one sample in a study of shared clonotypes between healthy human individuals. Sequenced by immunoSEQ multiplex PCR; TCRdb stores in-frame clones only, minus some. The profile covers millions of clones, with approximately 94% appearing a single time and under 2% taken by the ten largest. Sequencing was done on a sample of naive CD8+ T cells from PBMCs. These TCRs come from a man aged 18 to 29 in good health. Some clones in this sample may be carry-over from other donors' samples. Both conserved end residues are part of each CDR3. The order of the fields is J gene, D gene, V gene, CDR3 length, clone size, CDR3 protein, CDR3 DNA. The D gene is left open where the match is weak. Clone size is not always given. Where it is, it says once, few, many or a class for expanded clones.

>TRBJ2-2|NA|TRBV5-1|15|NA
CASSLGVGFAGELFF
TGCGCCAGCAGCTTGGGGGTAGGGTTCGCCGGGGAGCTGTTTTTT
>TRBJ1-1|NA|TRBV7-6|12|NA
CASSRSGSEAFF
TGTGCCAGCAGCCGAAGTGGCTCAGAAGCTTTCTTT
>TRBJ1-5|NA|TRBV7-3|13|NA
CASSSQGTQPQHF
TGTGCCAGCAGCTCGCAAGGGACACAGCCCCAGCATTTT
>TRBJ2-1|NA|TRBV6-5|15|NA
CASSPDSSPYNEQFF
TGTGCCAGCAGCCCCGACAGCTCACCCTACAATGAGCAGTTCTTC
>TRBJ2-1|TRBD1|TRBV4-1|16|NA
CASSQKGASSYNEQFF
TGCGCCAGCAGCCAAAAGGGGGCTAGCTCCTACAATGAGCAGTTCTTC
>TRBJ2-7|NA|TRBV6-1|14|NA
CASSELGGLYEQYF
TGTGCCAGCAGTGAATTGGGCGGCCTCTACGAGCAGTACTTC
>TRBJ2-7|TRBD1|TRBV27|14|NA
CASSFQGASNEQYF
TGTGCCAGCAGTTTTCAGGGGGCTAGCAACGAGCAGTACTTC
>TRBJ1-5|NA|TRBV4-1|13|few
CASSQGLGQPQHF
TGCGCCAGCAGCCAAGGCCTGGGTCAGCCCCAGCATTTT
>TRBJ2-5|NA|TRBV27|13|NA
CASRPINQETQYF
TGTGCCAGCAGGCCCATAAACCAAGAGACCCAGTACTTC
>TRBJ2-1|TRBD2|TRBV27|16|NA
CASSLFSAGGPDEQFF
TGTGCCAGCAGTTTATTTTCAGCGGGAGGGCCTGATGAGCAGTTCTTC
>TRBJ2-7|NA|TRBV5-4|11|NA
CASSLAGVQYF
TGTGCCAGCAGCTTGGCTGGCGTTCAGTACTTC
>TRBJ2-7|NA|TRBV9|14|NA
CASSVADRNYEQYF
TGTGCCAGCAGCGTGGCAGACAGGAACTACGAGCAGTACTTC
>TRBJ2-1|NA|TRBV7-9|10|NA
CASSLSEQFF
TGTGCCAGCAGCTTATCTGAGCAGTTCTTC
>TRBJ2-7|NA|TRBV29-1|11|NA
CSATGGNEQYF
TGCAGCGCCACTGGGGGGAACGAGCAGTACTTC
>TRBJ2-7|NA|TRBV28|14|once
CASSGDGSSYEQYF
TGTGCCAGCAGTGGAGACGGGAGCTCCTACGAGCAGTACTTC
>TRBJ2-7|TRBD2|TRBV5-4|16|NA
CASSYHGTSGRLGQYF
TGTGCCAGCAGCTATCACGGGACTAGCGGGAGATTAGGGCAGTACTTC
>TRBJ2-1|NA|TRBV4-3|14|once
CASSQAPPSDEQFF
TGCGCCAGCAGCCAAGCCCCTCCTAGCGATGAGCAGTTCTTC
>TRBJ1-2|NA|TRBV28|14|NA
CASSLLGDAYGYTF
TGTGCCAGCAGTTTACTAGGGGACGCCTATGGCTACACCTTC
>TRBJ2-1|NA|TRBV5-4|13|once
CASSWARYNEQFF
TGTGCCAGCAGCTGGGCCCGCTACAATGAGCAGTTCTTC
>TRBJ2-1|NA|TRBV7-8|13|NA
CASSPVTIYEQFF
TGTGCCAGCAGCCCAGTGACAATTTATGAGCAGTTCTTC
>TRBJ2-3|NA|TRBV7-9|15|once
CASSHPRVREDTQYF
TGTGCCAGCAGCCATCCGCGGGTAAGGGAAGATACGCAGTATTTT
>TRBJ1-5|TRBD1|TRBV4-1|17|NA
CASSYVPGTGRNQPQHF
TGCGCCAGCAGCTACGTTCCTGGGACAGGGAGAAATCAGCCCCAGCATTTT
>TRBJ2-1|NA|TRBV9|16|NA
CASSVVDLSGHNEQFF
TGTGCCAGCAGCGTAGTTGACCTTTCGGGGCACAATGAGCAGTTCTTC
>TRBJ2-1|NA|TRBV7-9|14|NA
CASSLVFPGNEQFF
TGTGCCAGCAGCTTAGTATTCCCGGGAAATGAGCAGTTCTTC
>TRBJ2-3|NA|TRBV27|12|NA
CASSFVADTQYF
TGTGCCAGCAGTTTTGTTGCGGATACGCAGTATTTT
>TRBJ2-1|NA|TRBV4-1|16|NA
CASSQDKGERYNEQFF
TGCGCCAGCAGCCAAGACAAGGGCGAGAGGTACAATGAGCAGTTCTTC
>TRBJ2-2|NA|TRBV30|13|NA
CAWSLRQFGELFF
TGTGCCTGGAGTCTGCGGCAGTTCGGGGAGCTGTTTTTT
>TRBJ2-6|NA|TRBV25-1|16|NA
CASTGTLSSGANVLTF
TGTGCCAGCACTGGGACTTTGAGCTCTGGGGCCAACGTCCTGACTTTC
>TRBJ2-7|TRBD1|TRBV9|13|NA
CASSGRDSYEQYF
TGTGCCAGCAGCGGCCGGGACAGCTACGAGCAGTACTTC
>TRBJ2-1|TRBD2|TRBV9|14|once
CASNVAGESNEQFF
TGTGCCAGCAATGTAGCGGGAGAAAGCAATGAGCAGTTCTTC
>TRBJ2-7|NA|TRBV4-1|16|NA
CASSQDPRAPQYEQYF
TGCGCCAGCAGCCAAGACCCCCGGGCCCCACAATACGAGCAGTACTTC
>TRBJ2-2|TRBD1|TRBV6-1|15|few
CASSEQGALAGELFF
TGTGCCAGCAGTGAACAGGGGGCGCTCGCCGGGGAGCTGTTTTTT
>TRBJ2-7|NA|TRBV27|16|NA
CASSYSTGTINYEQYF
TGTGCCAGCAGTTACAGTACCGGGACAATAAATTACGAGCAGTACTTC
>TRBJ2-2|NA|TRBV28|14|once
CASGLSGETGELFF
TGTGCCAGCGGGCTTTCAGGGGAGACCGGGGAGCTGTTTTTT
>TRBJ1-1|NA|TRBV7-9|12|NA
CASSLATSEAFF
TGTGCCAGCAGCTTAGCTACGTCTGAAGCTTTCTTT
>TRBJ1-2|NA|TRBV27|18|NA
CASSLSIGATEANYGYTF
TGTGCCAGCAGTTTATCGATTGGGGCCACGGAGGCTAACTATGGCTACACCTTC
>TRBJ2-4|NA|TRBV4-1|14|NA
CASSQVAGKNIQYF
TGCGCCAGCAGCCAAGTCGCAGGCAAAAACATTCAGTACTTC
>TRBJ2-1|NA|TRBV6-5|14|NA
CASILAGNHNEQFF
TGTGCCAGTATCTTGGCGGGAAACCACAATGAGCAGTTCTTC
>TRBJ2-2|NA|TRBV27|12|few
CASSSQIGELFF
TGTGCCAGCAGTTCACAAATCGGGGAGCTGTTTTTT
>TRBJ2-3|TRBD2|TRBV27|13|NA
CASSSLAGDTQYF
TGTGCCAGCAGTTCTCTAGCGGGGGATACGCAGTATTTT
>TRBJ2-5|NA|TRBV5-8|17|NA
CASSRFGLNPLLETQYF
TGTGCCAGCAGCAGATTCGGGCTGAACCCTCTCTTGGAGACCCAGTACTTC
>TRBJ1-5|NA|TRBV27|15|NA
CASSLRAGAGQPQHF
TGTGCCAGCAGTTTACGTGCGGGGGCTGGGCAGCCCCAGCATTTT
>TRBJ2-1|TRBD2|TRBV19|16|NA
CASIPSGRGGYNEQFF
TGTGCCAGTATTCCTAGCGGGAGGGGAGGGTACAATGAGCAGTTCTTC
>TRBJ2-7|NA|TRBV6-4|13|once
CASSDCRQYEQYF
TGTGCCAGCAGTGACTGTCGACAGTACGAGCAGTACTTC
>TRBJ2-1|TRBD2|TRBV7-9|17|NA
CASSLAVRGRAEAEQFF
TGTGCCAGCAGCTTAGCAGTTCGGGGGAGGGCCGAAGCTGAGCAGTTCTTC
>TRBJ2-5|NA|TRBV5-1|12|NA
CASSLGGLPLYF
TGCGCCAGCAGCTTAGGTGGACTACCTCTGTACTTC